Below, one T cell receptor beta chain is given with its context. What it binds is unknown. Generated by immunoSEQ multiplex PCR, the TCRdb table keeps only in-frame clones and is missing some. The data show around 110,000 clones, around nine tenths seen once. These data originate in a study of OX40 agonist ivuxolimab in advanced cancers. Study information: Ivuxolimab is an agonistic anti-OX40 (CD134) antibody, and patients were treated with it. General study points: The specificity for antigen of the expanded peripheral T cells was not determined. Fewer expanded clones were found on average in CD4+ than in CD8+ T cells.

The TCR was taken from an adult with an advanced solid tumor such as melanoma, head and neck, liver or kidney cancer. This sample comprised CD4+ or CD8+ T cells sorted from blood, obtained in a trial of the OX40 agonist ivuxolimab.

CDR3 DNA: TGTGCCAGCAGTCAGGGGGACAGGGACGGTGAAAAACTGTTTTTT. Protein product: CASSQGDRDGEKLFF. This chain connects TRBV2 to TRBJ1-4; 9 bases are a match to TRBD1. CDR1 SNHLY and CDR2 FYNNEI come from the germline V gene. V trimming: 5 bases; J trimming: 7 bases; junction bases outside the gene matches: 8. This CDR3 spans 15 amino acids.